This T cell receptor (beta chain) was recovered during a study of Graves' ophthalmopathy and Graves' hyperthyroidism. Researchers took RNA transcripts and amplified TCR beta CDR3 regions from them. HTBI primers were employed in first-round RT-PCR, then a second-round multiplex PCR followed. MiXCR, run by TCRdb on the multiplex PCR reads, gives a single entry per CDR3 protein. In the table there are some 750,000 distinct CDR3 sequences, approximately 40% of which are singletons. The CDR3 spans 13 residues. V lost 2 bases, J lost 4 bases, and 9 bases lay in between. CDR1 and CDR2 from the germline V gene are SGHKS and YYEKEE (reference sequence). This clonotype was picked up a small number of times.

Sequencing was done on a sample of peripheral blood. This sequence originates from an adult man with Graves' ophthalmopathy. V usage is TRBV5-5 and J usage is TRBJ2-5; D is ambiguous. The CDR3 DNA follows: TGTGCCAGCAGCTTTGTGTCCGGAGAGACCCAGTACTTC. It specifies CASSFVSGETQYF.